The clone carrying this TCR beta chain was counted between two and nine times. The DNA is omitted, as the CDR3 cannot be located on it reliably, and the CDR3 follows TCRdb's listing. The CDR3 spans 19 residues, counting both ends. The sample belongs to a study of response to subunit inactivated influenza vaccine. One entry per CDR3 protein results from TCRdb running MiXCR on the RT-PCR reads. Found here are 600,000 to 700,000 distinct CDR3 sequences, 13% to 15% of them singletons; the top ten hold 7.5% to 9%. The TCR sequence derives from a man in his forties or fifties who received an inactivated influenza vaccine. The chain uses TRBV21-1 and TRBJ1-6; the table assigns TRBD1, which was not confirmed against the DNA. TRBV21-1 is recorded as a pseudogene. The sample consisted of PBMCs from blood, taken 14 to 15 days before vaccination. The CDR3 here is CASSKDVATGSSYNSPLHF.